This T cell receptor (beta chain) was observed in a study of T cell responses to AZD1222 COVID-19 vaccine. Study-wide results and limits: Regions left unmutated in variants are reportedly the target of nearly half of spike-specific TCRs. Repertoires were sampled only after the peak T cell response.

Assay used: immunoSEQ multiplex PCR; TCRdb lists only in-frame clones, some missing. The sample shows fewer than 120,000 clones, about 88% of them seen only once. This clone was seen a handful of times. Antigen unknown. In germline, CDR1 is WNHNN, CDR2 SYGVQD (reference sequence). V lost 0 bases and J 0 bases, leaving 8 bases between the germline ends. This CDR3 comprises 15 residues. The clonotype was recovered from an adult in good health. This chain joins TRBV10-1 and TRBJ1-1; D is uncertain. The sequencing used peripheral blood, collected on day 0 of AZD1222 vaccination. The CDR3 is CASSESTGMNTEAFF. In DNA form, the CDR3 reads TGCGCCAGCAGTGAGTCGACGGGAATGAACACTGAAGCTTTCTTT.